The clone carrying this T cell receptor beta chain was seen only once. CDR3 length: 13 residues. The germline CDR1 and CDR2 sequences are SGHDT and YYEEEE. The ends were cut back, 7 bases at V and 7 bases at J, with 12 bases in the middle. The PCR contained 60 Vbeta and 13 Jbeta primers. Using immunoSEQ multiplex PCR, the repertoire was profiled, and TCRdb retains in-frame clones only, with some absent. The table records about 76,000 clones, 55% to 85% of them present only once. This record belongs to a study of cytomegalovirus exposure and HLA in healthy donors. The sample was PBMCs. The V gene is TRBV5-6, the J gene TRBJ1-6, with D maybe TRBD1 (5 bases). The origin of this receptor is a woman in her forties in good health and CMV-seropositive. CDR3 protein: CASALGANSPLHF. DNA for the CDR3: TGTGCCAGCGCATTAGGGGCGAATTCACCCCTCCACTTT.